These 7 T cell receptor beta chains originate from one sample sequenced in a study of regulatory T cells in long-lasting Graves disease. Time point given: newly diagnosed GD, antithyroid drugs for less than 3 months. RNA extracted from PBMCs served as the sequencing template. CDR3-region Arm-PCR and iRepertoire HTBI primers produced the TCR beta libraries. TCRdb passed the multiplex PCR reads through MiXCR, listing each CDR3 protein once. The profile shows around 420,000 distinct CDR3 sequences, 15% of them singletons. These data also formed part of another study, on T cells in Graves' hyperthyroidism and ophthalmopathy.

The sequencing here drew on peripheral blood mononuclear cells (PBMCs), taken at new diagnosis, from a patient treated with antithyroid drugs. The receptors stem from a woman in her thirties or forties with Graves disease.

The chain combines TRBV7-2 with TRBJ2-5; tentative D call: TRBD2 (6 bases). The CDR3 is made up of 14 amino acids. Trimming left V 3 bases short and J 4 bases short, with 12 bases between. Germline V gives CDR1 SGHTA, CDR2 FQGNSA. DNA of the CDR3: TGTGCCAGCAGCTTTTTCGGGAGATCAGAGACCCAGTACTTC. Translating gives CASSFFGRSETQYF.

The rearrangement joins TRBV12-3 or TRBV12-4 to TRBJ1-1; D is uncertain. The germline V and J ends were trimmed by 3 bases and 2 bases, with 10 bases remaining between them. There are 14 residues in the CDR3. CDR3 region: CASSFGLTNTEAFF. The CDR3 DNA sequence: TGTGCCAGCAGTTTCGGTTTGACTAACACTGAAGCTTTCTTT.

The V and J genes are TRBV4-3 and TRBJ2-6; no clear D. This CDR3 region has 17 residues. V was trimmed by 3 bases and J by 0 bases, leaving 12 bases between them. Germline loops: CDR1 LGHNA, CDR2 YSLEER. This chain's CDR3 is CASSQMPPGSGANVLTF. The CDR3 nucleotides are TGCGCCAGCAGCCAGATGCCCCCCGGCTCTGGGGCCAACGTCCTGACTTTC.

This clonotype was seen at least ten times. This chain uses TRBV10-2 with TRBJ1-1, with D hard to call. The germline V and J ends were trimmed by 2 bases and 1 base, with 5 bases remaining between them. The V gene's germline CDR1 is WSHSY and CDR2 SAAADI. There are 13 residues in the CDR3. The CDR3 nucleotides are TGCGCCAGCAGTGAGAACAAGAACACTGAAGCTTTCTTT. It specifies CASSENKNTEAFF.

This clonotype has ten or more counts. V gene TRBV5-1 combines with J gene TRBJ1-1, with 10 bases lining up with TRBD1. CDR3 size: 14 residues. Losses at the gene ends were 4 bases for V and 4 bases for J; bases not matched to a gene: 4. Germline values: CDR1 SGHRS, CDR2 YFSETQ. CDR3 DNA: TGCGCCAGCAGCCCGGGACAGGGGAGCACTGAAGCTTTCTTT. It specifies CASSPGQGSTEAFF. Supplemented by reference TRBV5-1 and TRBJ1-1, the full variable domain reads KAGVTQTPRYLIKTRGQQVTLSCSPISGHRSVSWYQQTPGQGLQFLFEYFSETQRNKGNFPGRFSGRQFSNSRSEMNVSTLELGDSALYLCASSPGQGSTEAFFGQGTRLTVV.

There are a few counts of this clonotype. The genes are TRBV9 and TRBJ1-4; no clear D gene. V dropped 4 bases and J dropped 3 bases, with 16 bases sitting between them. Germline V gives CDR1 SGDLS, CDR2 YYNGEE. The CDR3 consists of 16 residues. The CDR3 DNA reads TGTGCCAGCAGCTTATCCTCGGTAGCACCTAATGAAAAACTGTTTTTT. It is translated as CASSLSSVAPNEKLFF. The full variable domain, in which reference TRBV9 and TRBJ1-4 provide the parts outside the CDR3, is DSGVTQTPKHLITATGQRVTLRCSPRSGDLSVYWYQQSLDQGLQFLIQYYNGEERAKGNILERFSAQQFPDLHSELNLSSLELGDSALYFCASSLSSVAPNEKLFFGSGTQLSVL.

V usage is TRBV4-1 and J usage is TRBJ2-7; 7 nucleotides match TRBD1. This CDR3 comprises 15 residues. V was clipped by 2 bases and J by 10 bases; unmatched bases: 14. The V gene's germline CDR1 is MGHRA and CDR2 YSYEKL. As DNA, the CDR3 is TGCGCCAGCAGCCAAACCGGCGACAGGGACCGAGCTCAGTACTTC. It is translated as CASSQTGDRDRAQYF.